Listed here is a single TCR beta chain. The sample comes from a study of OX40 agonist ivuxolimab in advanced cancers. Overall study: Ivuxolimab doses were 0.01, 0.1, 0.3, 1.5, 3 or 10 mg/kg every 2 weeks.

CDR1 MNHNS and CDR2 SASEGT come from the germline V gene. With 6 bases removed from V and 4 bases from J, the gap between germline ends came to 17 bases. CDR3 length: 15 amino acids. Assay: immunoSEQ multiplex PCR; the TCRdb copy retains only in-frame clones and omits some. The table lists about 90,000 clones, approximately 91% of them singletons. V and J are TRBV6-1 and TRBJ2-3; D possibly corresponds to TRBD2 (6 bases). Sequencing was performed on CD4+ or CD8+ T cells sorted from blood, taken in a trial of the OX40 agonist ivuxolimab. The TCR was taken from an adult with an advanced solid tumor such as melanoma, head and neck, liver or kidney cancer. In nucleotides, the CDR3 is TGTGCCAGCAGACCCGGGACTTGGGCCCCAGATACGCAGTATTTT. Protein: CASRPGTWAPDTQYF.